This T cell receptor (beta chain) derives from a study of T-cell memory formation after mild COVID-19. Study-wide points: Whereas later expanders leaned CD4+, clones contracting day 15 to 85 showed a balanced CD4/CD8 makeup.

MiXCR was run by TCRdb on the 5' RACE reads, yielding one entry per CDR3 protein. The sample lists a few hundred thousand distinct CDR3 sequences; about an eighth were seen once. The CDR3 sequence is 12 residues long. V was cut by 7 bases and J by 6 bases, with 12 bases left in between. Germline CDR1 is SGHRS and CDR2 is YFSETQ. Concerning this clonotype itself: Its antigen is undetermined.

Sequenced input: PBMCs or a T cell subset sorted from them (not recorded which). The chain carries TRBV5-1 and TRBJ2-3; D is undetermined. The origin of this receptor is a young man who had mild COVID-19 (a few samples of this study predate the infection). Cell type and time point are not known. This chain's CDR3 is CASQTGGDTQYF. The CDR3 bases are TGCGCCAGCCAGACCGGCGGCGATACGCAGTATTTT.